One sample yielded the 22 T cell receptor beta chains listed below, sequenced in a study of shared clonotypes between healthy human individuals. Measured with immunoSEQ multiplex PCR; TCRdb has only the in-frame clones, and not every one. The sample consists of around 2.5 million clones, under 95% of them appearing once. The specimen sequenced was naive CD4+ T cells from PBMCs. Sample subset: CD45RA+ positively selected. These receptors all come from a man between 18 and 35 years old in good health. Some clones in this sample may be carry-over from other donors' samples.

The chain recombines TRBV7-9 with TRBJ2-7; D is undetermined. V dropped 1 base and J dropped 0 bases, with 4 bases sitting between them. CDR3 length equals 13 residues. Germline lookup yields CDR1 SEHNR and CDR2 FQNEAQ (reference sequence). The CDR3 loop reads CASSLEHSYEQYF. In DNA form, the CDR3 reads TGTGCCAGCAGCTTAGAACACTCCTACGAGCAGTACTTC.

This chain joins TRBV5-1 and TRBJ2-1; D remains ambiguous. Per germline, CDR1 SGHRS and CDR2 YFSETQ. Trimming cost V 2 bases and J 10 bases, with 7 bases left between them. The length of the CDR3 is 11 residues. Here the CDR3 reads CASSFGVEQFF. The CDR3 DNA follows: TGCGCCAGCAGCTTCGGAGTCGAGCAGTTCTTC.

V usage is TRBV28 and J usage is TRBJ2-1, with 9 positions matching TRBD1. Germline V gene data show CDR1 as MDHEN and CDR2 as SYDVKM. The CDR3 loop spans 16 amino acids. J gave up 7 bases and V 5 bases, and 12 bases lay outside the gene matches. CDR3 nucleotide sequence: TGTGCCAGCAGTACCCCTCTCCGGGACAGGGTTAATGAGCAGTTCTTC. Translating it yields CASSTPLRDRVNEQFF.

This clone was seen a single time. V is TRBV29-1 and J is TRBJ1-5, with TRBD1 as a possible D gene (5 bases). The germline V gene has CDR1 SQVTM and CDR2 ANQGSEA. V was pared by 1 base and J by 11 bases, with 9 bases between. The CDR3 covers 11 residues. CDR3 residues: CSVEVGGTQHF. The CDR3 nucleotides read TGCAGCGTTGAAGTGGGGGGAACCCAGCATTTT.

This clone was counted once. Other nucleotide sequences in the sample specify the same CDR3. The chain uses TRBV6-5 and TRBJ1-2, with D perhaps TRBD1 (5 bases). Trimming left V 6 bases short and J 2 bases short, with 10 bases between. Germline V gene data show CDR1 as MNHEY and CDR2 as SVGAGI. The CDR3 consists of 13 residues. The CDR3 DNA sequence: TGTGCCAGCAGCCGCCAGGGAAACTATGGCTACACCTTC. Translated, it gives CASSRQGNYGYTF.

The chain couples TRBV15 to TRBJ1-4; unclear D gene. This CDR3 has 15 residues. Trimming removed 2 bases from V and 8 bases from J, with 15 bases in between. Germline CDR1 and CDR2: LNHNV and YYDKDF (reference sequence). As DNA, the CDR3 is TGTGCCACCAGCAGACTTCAAAGAAGTGAAGAAAAACTGTTTTTT. Residues: CATSRLQRSEEKLFF. Supplemented by reference TRBV15 and TRBJ1-4, the full variable domain reads DAMVIQNPRYQVTQFGKPVTLSCSQTLNHNVMYWYQQKSSQAPKLLFHYYDKDFNNEADTPDNFQSRRPNTSFCFLDIRSPGLGDTAMYLCATSRLQRSEEKLFFGSGTQLSVL.

The genes are TRBV28 and TRBJ1-3, with D possibly TRBD1 on 6 matching bases. Germline V lookup: CDR1 MDHEN, CDR2 SYDVKM. The CDR3 spans 17 residues. V lost 2 bases and J lost 3, with 17 bases in between. CDR3 nucleotide sequence: TGTGCCAGCAGTTTACTAGCGGGGGCGCCTAGTGGAAACACCATATATTTT. Its translation: CASSLLAGAPSGNTIYF.

This chain uses TRBV10-2 with TRBJ1-1, with no clear D. Deletions cut 11 bases from V and 1 base from J, with 14 bases between. The CDR3 covers 13 residues. CDR1 is WSHSY and CDR2 is SAAADI in the germline V gene. CDR3 coding DNA: TGCGCCTCACGGGGATACCAGAACACTGAAGCTTTCTTT. Its protein is CASRGYQNTEAFF.

CDR3 loop: CASSLAPSGSSYNEQFF. Written as DNA, the CDR3 is TGTGCCAGCAGCTTGGCGCCTAGCGGGAGCTCCTACAATGAGCAGTTCTTC. V gene TRBV5-5 combines with J gene TRBJ2-1, with TRBD2 matching 10 bases. Germline V gives CDR1 SGHKS, CDR2 YYEKEE (reference sequence). Trimming removed 0 bases from V and 0 bases from J; junction bases left unmatched: 3. The CDR3 length is 17 residues.

The gene calls are TRBV18 and TRBJ2-7, with D unclear. Trimming pared 3 bases from V and 6 bases from J, leaving 18 bases between. Germline V gene lookup returns CDR1 KGHSH and CDR2 LQKENI. The CDR3 is 15 residues long. The CDR3 protein is CASSPEMLTEAEQYF. The CDR3 bases are TGTGCCAGCTCACCTGAAATGCTTACAGAGGCCGAGCAGTACTTC.

V and J are TRBV5-8 and TRBJ1-2; 8 nucleotides match TRBD1. J gave up 7 bases and V 0 bases, and 5 bases lay outside the gene matches. The V gene's germline CDR1 is SGHTS and CDR2 YDEGEE. This CDR3 comprises 14 residues. CDR3 DNA sequence: TGTGCCAGCAGCTTGGACAGGGGGTATAGTGGCTACACCTTC. Translating gives CASSLDRGYSGYTF.

This sequence joins TRBV7-9 and TRBJ2-5, with D uncertain. The end of the DNA fits TRBJ2-7 better, so the J call may be wrong. Germline CDR1 reads SEHNR; CDR2 reads FQNEAQ (reference sequence). CDR3 length equals 14 residues. The CDR3 loop reads CASSLSLGPYEQYF. The CDR3 nucleotides read TGTGCCAGCAGCTTATCCTTAGGGCCCTACGAGCAGTACTTC.

V usage is TRBV5-1 and J usage is TRBJ1-5; 11 bases line up with TRBD1. The CDR3 has 16 amino acids. With 4 bases clipped from V and 2 bases from J, the junction kept 5 bases outside the gene matches. Germline values: CDR1 SGHRS, CDR2 YFSETQ. Here the CDR3 reads CASSRGQGAGNQPQHF. The CDR3 DNA follows: TGCGCCAGCAGCAGAGGACAGGGGGCAGGCAATCAGCCCCAGCATTTT.

V and J are TRBV6-5 and TRBJ1-2; D remains unclear. Deletions cut 2 bases from V and 8 bases from J, with 12 bases between. CDR1 MNHEY and CDR2 SVGAGI come from the germline V gene. The CDR3 length is 13 residues. CDR3 sequence (DNA): TGTGCCAGCAGTTACGCCCAGCTGGGGGGCTACACCTTC. Encoded protein: CASSYAQLGGYTF.

This chain uses TRBV4-2 with TRBJ1-5; D may be TRBD1 (5 bases). The V gene lost 0 bases and the J gene lost 9 bases, with 15 bases spanning the gap. This CDR3 spans 15 amino acids. Germline CDR1 and CDR2: LGHNA and YNFKEQ. The CDR3 DNA sequence: TGTGCCAGCAGCCAAGAAAGGACAACGGTTGGGCCCCAGCATTTT. Amino acids: CASSQERTTVGPQHF.

The V and J genes are TRBV21-1 and TRBJ1-2; TRBD1 is the table's D call, not checked against the DNA. TRBV21-1 is tagged as a pseudogene. This CDR3 is built from 13 residues. CDR3 in DNA: TGTGCCAGCAGCAAGGGCATTGGCTATGGCTACACCTTC. This translates into CASSKGIGYGYTF.

The chain combines TRBV28 with TRBJ2-5; D is uncertain. V was pared by 2 bases and J by 4 bases, with 14 bases between. This CDR3 has 15 amino acids. Per the germline V gene, CDR1 is MDHEN and CDR2 is SYDVKM. The CDR3 sequence: CASSLVSTGRETQYF. The CDR3 nucleotides are TGTGCCAGCAGTTTAGTGTCTACGGGCAGAGAGACCCAGTACTTC. Combining the CDR3 with reference TRBV28 and TRBJ2-5 gives the whole variable domain DVKVTQSSRYLVKRTGEKVFLECVQDMDHENMFWYRQDPGLGLRLIYFSYDVKMKEKGDIPEGYSVSREKKERFSLILESASTNQTSMYLCASSLVSTGRETQYFGPGTRLLVL.

This chain joins TRBV27 and TRBJ2-7; possibly TRBD1 for D (5 bases). The V end lost 1 base, the J end lost 3 bases, and 13 bases lay between the germline ends. Germline V gene data show CDR1 as MNHEY and CDR2 as SMNVEV (reference sequence). The CDR3 loop spans 15 amino acids. The CDR3, as DNA: TGTGCCAGCAGTTTATATGGGGCCGGAGACTACGAGCAGTACTTC. Protein product: CASSLYGAGDYEQYF.

The V gene is TRBV28, the J gene TRBJ1-2; 10 bases align to TRBD1. CDR1 and CDR2 (germline): MDHEN, SYDVKM. The trim removed 5 bases at V and 6 bases at J, leaving 6 bases unmatched. The CDR3 loop spans 14 amino acids. The CDR3 DNA follows: TGTGCCAGCAGTCCTGTGGACAGGGGGAATGGCTACACCTTC. It encodes CASSPVDRGNGYTF.

The chain carries TRBV5-4 and TRBJ2-3; D is undetermined. The CDR3 has 16 residues. V lost 0 bases, J lost 0 bases, and 11 bases lay in between. Germline V gene data show CDR1 as SGHNT and CDR2 as YYREEE (reference sequence). Here the CDR3 DNA reads TGTGCCAGCAGCTTGGCGGAATACCCAAGCACAGATACGCAGTATTTT. This translates into CASSLAEYPSTDTQYF.

V usage is TRBV10-3 and J usage is TRBJ2-7; D gene ambiguous. The V and J ends lost 8 bases and 2 bases respectively, with 13 bases between them. CDR3 length equals 13 residues. CDR1 is ENHRY, CDR2 SYGVKD, per germline. CDR3 sequence (DNA): TGTGCCATCCCTGGGCAGCCAACCTACGAGCAGTACTTC. Its protein product is CAIPGQPTYEQYF.

The rearrangement uses TRBV30 and TRBJ2-1, with unresolved D. This CDR3 spans 15 amino acids. CDR1 GTSNPN and CDR2 SVGIG come from the germline V gene (reference sequence). The V end lost 3 bases, the J end lost 2 bases, and 14 bases lay between the germline ends. CDR3 residues: CAWRLGTTAYNEQFF. CDR3 nucleotides: TGTGCCTGGAGGCTGGGAACAACGGCCTACAATGAGCAGTTCTTC.